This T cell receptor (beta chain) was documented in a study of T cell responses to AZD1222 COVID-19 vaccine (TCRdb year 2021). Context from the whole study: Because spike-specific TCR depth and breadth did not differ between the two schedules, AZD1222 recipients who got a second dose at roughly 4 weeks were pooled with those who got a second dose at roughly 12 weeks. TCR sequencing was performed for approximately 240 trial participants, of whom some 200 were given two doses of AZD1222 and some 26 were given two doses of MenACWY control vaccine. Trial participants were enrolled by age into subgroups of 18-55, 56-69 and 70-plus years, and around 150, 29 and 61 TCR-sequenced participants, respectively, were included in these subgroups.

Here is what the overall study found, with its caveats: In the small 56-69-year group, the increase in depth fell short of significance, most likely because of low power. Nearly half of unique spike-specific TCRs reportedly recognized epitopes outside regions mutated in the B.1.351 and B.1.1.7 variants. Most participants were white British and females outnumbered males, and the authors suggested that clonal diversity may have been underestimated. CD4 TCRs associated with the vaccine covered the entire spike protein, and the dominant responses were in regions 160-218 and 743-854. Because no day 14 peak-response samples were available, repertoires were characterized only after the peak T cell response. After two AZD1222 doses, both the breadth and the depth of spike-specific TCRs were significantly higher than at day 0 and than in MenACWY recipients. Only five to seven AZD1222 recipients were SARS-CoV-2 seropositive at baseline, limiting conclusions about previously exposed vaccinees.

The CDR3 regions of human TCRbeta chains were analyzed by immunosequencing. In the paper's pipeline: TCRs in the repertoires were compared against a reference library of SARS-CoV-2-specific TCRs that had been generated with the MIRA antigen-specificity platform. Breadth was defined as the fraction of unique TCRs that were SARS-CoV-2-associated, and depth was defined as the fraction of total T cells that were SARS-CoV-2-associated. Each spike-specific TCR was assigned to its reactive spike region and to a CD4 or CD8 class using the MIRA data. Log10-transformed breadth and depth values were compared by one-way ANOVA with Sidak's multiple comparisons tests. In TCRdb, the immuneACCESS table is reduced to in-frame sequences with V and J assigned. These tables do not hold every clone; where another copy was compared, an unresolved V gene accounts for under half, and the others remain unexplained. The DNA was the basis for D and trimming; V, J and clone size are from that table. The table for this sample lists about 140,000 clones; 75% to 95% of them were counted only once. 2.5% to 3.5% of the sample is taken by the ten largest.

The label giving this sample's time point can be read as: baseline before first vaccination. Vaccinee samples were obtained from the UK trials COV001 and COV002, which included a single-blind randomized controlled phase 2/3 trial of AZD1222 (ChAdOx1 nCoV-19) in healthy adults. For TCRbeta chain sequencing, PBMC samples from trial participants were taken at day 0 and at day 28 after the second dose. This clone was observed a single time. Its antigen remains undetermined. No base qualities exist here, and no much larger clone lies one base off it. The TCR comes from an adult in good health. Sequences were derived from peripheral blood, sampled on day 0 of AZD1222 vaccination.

The CDR3 region: CASSLPSTRTDYTGELFF. In nucleotides, the sequence is TGTGCCAGCAGTCTCCCCTCGACAAGGACAGACTACACCGGGGAGCTGTTTTTT. The rearrangement combines TRBV28 with TRBJ2-2, and perhaps TRBD1 as D gene, on 6 matching bases. From its cysteine to its phenylalanine, the CDR3 spans 18 amino acids. CDR3 DNA is the only sequence kept; it has 54 bases, read in frame from the first base. The V end loses 5 bases and the J end loses 3 bases, and a stretch of 22 bases separates them. The germline V gene yields MDHEN for CDR1 and SYDVKM for CDR2. Here the CDR3 is joined to the reference TRBV28 and TRBJ2-2 genes, and the full variable domain is: DVKVTQSSRYLVKRTGEKVFLECVQDMDHENMFWYRQDPGLGLRLIYFSYDVKMKEKGDIPEGYSVSREKKERFSLILESASTNQTSMYLCASSLPSTRTDYTGELFFGEGSRLTVL.